This TCR beta chain was found in a study of blood T cell repertoires in COVID-19. In the study overall: All recovered Cohort 3 donors got two negative PCRs, got clearance, or saw symptom resolution. Sources were T cells, B-cell-depleted T cells, or PBMCs; the material itself was cDNA or gDNA.

Germline CDR1 reads GTSNPN; CDR2 reads SVGIG (reference sequence). The V end was cut by 0 bases, the J end by 3 bases, with 6 bases between. The length of the CDR3 is 13 residues. Original processing methods: The assay estimated nucleated cells by amplifying reference gene primers. Data came from immunoSEQ multiplex PCR; TCRdb stores just in-frame clones and leaves some out. V and J calls and clone size follow that table, whereas D and trimming were derived from the DNA. Found here are a few hundred thousand clones, roughly 86% of them singletons; the top ten hold around 1.9%. The study drew participants aged roughly 18 to 95 years from under 30 US areas.

Sequences were obtained from PBMCs or T cells enriched from blood (not recorded which). The chain joins TRBV30 to TRBJ2-1; tentative D call: TRBD1 (5 bases). This clonotype was obtained from a man aged 40-55 years in a cohort exposed to, infected with or recovered from COVID-19 (not recorded which). The CDR3 coding sequence is TGTGCCTGGAGTGTAGGGGTCTACAATGAGCAGTTCTTC. The encoded protein is CAWSVGVYNEQFF.